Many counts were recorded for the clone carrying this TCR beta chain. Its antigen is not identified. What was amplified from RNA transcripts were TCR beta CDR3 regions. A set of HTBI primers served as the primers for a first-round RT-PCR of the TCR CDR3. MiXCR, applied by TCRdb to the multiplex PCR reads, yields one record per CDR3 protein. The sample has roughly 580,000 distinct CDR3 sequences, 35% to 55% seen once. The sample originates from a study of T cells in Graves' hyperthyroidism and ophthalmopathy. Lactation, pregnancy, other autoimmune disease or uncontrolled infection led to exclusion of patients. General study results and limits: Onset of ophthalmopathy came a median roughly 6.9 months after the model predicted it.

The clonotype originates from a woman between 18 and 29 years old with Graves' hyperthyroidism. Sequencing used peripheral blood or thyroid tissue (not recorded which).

The DNA of the CDR3 is TGTGCCAGCAGCCAAGGGGCAACTAATGAAAAACTGTTTTTT. Its translation is CASSQGATNEKLFF. The chain uses TRBV14 and TRBJ1-4; D gene unclear. This CDR3 region has 14 residues. V was cut by 1 base and J by 0 bases, with 3 bases left in between. The germline gives CDR1 SGHDN, CDR2 FVKESK.